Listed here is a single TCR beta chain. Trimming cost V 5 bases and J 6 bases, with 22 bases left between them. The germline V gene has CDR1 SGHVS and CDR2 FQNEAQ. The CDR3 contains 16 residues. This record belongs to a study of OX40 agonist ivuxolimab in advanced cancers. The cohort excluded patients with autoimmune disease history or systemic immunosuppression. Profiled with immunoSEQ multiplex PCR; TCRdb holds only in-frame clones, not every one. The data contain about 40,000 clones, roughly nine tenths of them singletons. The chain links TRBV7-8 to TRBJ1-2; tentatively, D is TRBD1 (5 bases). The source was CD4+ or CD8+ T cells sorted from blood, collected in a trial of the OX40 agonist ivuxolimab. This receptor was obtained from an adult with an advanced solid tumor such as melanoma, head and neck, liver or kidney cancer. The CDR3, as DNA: TGTGCCAGCAGCGCCACAGGCAGCCAGAGGGCTAATGGCTACACCTTC. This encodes CASSATGSQRANGYTF.